Sequencing of this T cell receptor (beta chain) was carried out in a study of T and B cells in COVID-19 patients. About the research overall: Of some 19 active-infection patients, approximately 12 were critically ill with mechanical ventilation or extracorporeal membrane oxygenation. In the active-infection cohort, about 90% of the roughly 20 patients had comorbidities linked to unfavorable COVID-19 outcome.

The sample holds a few counts of this clonotype. The antigen is not known. Blood genomic DNA input for TRB amplification was 250-500 ng. Study-wide points: In COVID-19 patients, T cell receptor beta variable and joining gene use was reportedly strongly skewed. Highly clonal in active COVID-19, TRB repertoires exceeded healthy-donor diversity and richness at recovery.

The CDR3 totals 13 residues. CDR1 and CDR2 (germline): DFQATT, SNEGSKA (reference sequence). V lost 6 bases and J 3 bases, leaving 12 bases between the germline ends. TRB rearrangements were amplified by multiplex PCR with BIOMED2 TRB-A/B primers. One entry per CDR3 protein results from TCRdb running MiXCR on the multiplex PCR reads. This sample carries 20,000 or so distinct CDR3 sequences, roughly 36% of them seen once, and the ten largest clones take approximately 15%. The sequence was obtained from a human donor with active COVID-19. The gene calls are TRBV20-1 and TRBJ2-1, with D possibly TRBD1 on 5 matching bases. The sample taken for sequencing was blood. The DNA of the CDR3 is TGCAGTGCCCCAGGGTACATCTACAATGAGCAGTTCTTC. As protein: CSAPGYIYNEQFF.